This T cell receptor (beta chain) was sequenced for a study of blood T cell repertoires in COVID-19. Looking at the study overall: Whether acute or convalescent, the COVID-19 samples came from the United States, Italy and Spain.

Authors' processing steps: Reference gene primers were amplified, and this amplification served to estimate nucleated cell counts. Produced via immunoSEQ multiplex PCR; TCRdb's table is partial and in-frame only. Clonal size and the V and J genes are those of that table, whereas D and trimming came from the DNA. The repertoire holds around 220,000 clones, with over 80% as singletons. Cohort 3 donors counted as recovered after two negative PCRs, clearance, or resolved symptoms. Sequences were obtained from PBMCs or T cells enriched from blood (not recorded which). The source of this sequence is a young woman who had recovered from COVID-19.

The DNA of the CDR3 is TGTGCCAGCTCACCAGTAATGAACACTGAAGCTTTCTTT. It specifies CASSPVMNTEAFF. The V gene is TRBV18, the J gene TRBJ1-1; D is unresolved. CDR1 is KGHSH, CDR2 LQKENI, per germline. V lost 2 bases and J 0 bases, leaving 4 bases between the germline ends. The CDR3 is 13 residues long.